Listed below are T cell receptor beta chains from one sample, sequenced in a study of T cells after yellow fever vaccination. Via MiXCR, TCRdb re-called the 5' RACE reads, giving one row per CDR3 protein. Of roughly 94,000 distinct CDR3 sequences detected, roughly 10% appear once; the ten largest clones hold roughly 17%. The material sequenced was CD8+ T cells not binding an NS4B(214-222) dextramer, sorted from PBMCs, taken roughly 14 days after the first yellow fever vaccination. Receptors originate from a man aged 18 to 29 who received the YFV17D yellow fever vaccine. CDR3s leave out the opening cysteine and the closing phenylalanine or tryptophan.

TRBV27	TRBJ1-1	ASSPVQGGTTEAF
TRBV12-3/TRBV12-4	TRBJ2-1	ASTPPGAAYNEQF
TRBV4-2	TRBJ2-5	ASSQEVLTTYQETQY
TRBV13	TRBJ2-1	ASSSLLGDDYNEQF
TRBV4-3	TRBJ2-2	ASSQDAGNTGELF
TRBV24-1	TRBJ2-1	ATSDLQGLHNEQF
TRBV5-4	TRBJ2-1	ASSLVSGSHNEQF
TRBV20-1	TRBJ1-2	SARARNYGYT
TRBV23-1	TRBJ2-1	ASSPDPYNEQF
TRBV4-3	TRBJ1-2	ASSQLDMVTDGYT
TRBV6-5	TRBJ1-4	ASSLSRGLGEKLF
TRBV3-1	TRBJ2-3	LSSQLTWEGQGLAGSTDTQY